The 17 T cell receptor beta chains below come from one sample, sequenced in a study of OX40 agonist ivuxolimab in advanced cancers. Using immunoSEQ multiplex PCR, the repertoire was profiled, and TCRdb retains in-frame clones only, with some absent. The sample has some 52,000 clones, 90% to 95% seen once; the top ten hold roughly 12%. This specimen was CD4+ or CD8+ T cells sorted from blood, taken in a trial of the OX40 agonist ivuxolimab. The receptor source for this set is an adult with an advanced solid tumor such as melanoma, head and neck, liver or kidney cancer.

V and J are TRBV19 and TRBJ2-1; weak D call: TRBD2 (6 bases). The CDR3 sequence is 16 residues long. The ends were cut back, 8 bases at V and 0 bases at J, with 17 bases in the middle. CDR1 and CDR2 from the germline V gene are LNHDA and SQIVND (reference sequence). The CDR3 sequence is CASGAWRVSSYNEQFF. The CDR3 nucleotides are TGTGCCAGTGGCGCCTGGAGGGTGAGCTCCTACAATGAGCAGTTCTTC.

V is TRBV30 and J is TRBJ2-7, with D tentatively TRBD1 (5 bases). In germline, CDR1 is GTSNPN, CDR2 SVGIG (reference sequence). Trimming took off 0 bases at V and 6 bases at J, with 12 bases between the two ends. The CDR3 length is 13 residues. The CDR3 is CAWSVQDMFEQYF. CDR3 sequence (DNA): TGTGCCTGGAGTGTACAGGACATGTTCGAGCAGTACTTC. Full variable domain (remainder filled in from reference TRBV30 and TRBJ2-7): SQTIHQWPATLVQPVGSPLSLECTVEGTSNPNLYWYRQAAGRGLQLLFYSVGIGQISSEVPQNLSASRPQDRQFILSSKKLLLSDSGFYLCAWSVQDMFEQYFGPGTRLTVT.

The chain links TRBV10-2 to TRBJ2-2; D might be TRBD2 (6 bases). Trimming took 4 bases from V and 3 from J, leaving 21 bases between them. The CDR3 covers 18 residues. Germline V CDR1 and CDR2: WSHSY, SAAADI. The CDR3 reads CASSGSAMGLFYTGELFF. CDR3 coding DNA: TGCGCCAGCAGTGGATCAGCGATGGGACTTTTCTACACCGGGGAGCTGTTTTTT.

The chain couples TRBV6-5 to TRBJ2-1, with TRBD1 matching over 7 bases. The CDR3 consists of 13 residues. V gave up 6 bases and J gave up 4 bases; unmatched junction bases: 3. CDR1 and CDR2 (germline): MNHEY, SVGAGI. This CDR3 is CASSETGYNEQFF. DNA of the CDR3: TGTGCCAGCAGCGAGACAGGGTACAATGAGCAGTTCTTC.

V and J are TRBV23-1 and TRBJ2-7; 7 bases fit TRBD1. TRBV23-1 is sorted into the ORF group, with uncertain function. The CDR3 is 15 amino acids. The trim removed 7 bases at V and 4 bases at J, leaving 13 bases unmatched. The DNA for the CDR3 is TGCGCCAGCACCCCACCCGGGGACAGTTTATACGAGCAGTACTTC. As protein: CASTPPGDSLYEQYF.

This clone came up once. The CDR3 DNA follows: TGTGCCAGTAGTATAATTTCAGGGTCGGATACGCAGTATTTT. Encoded protein: CASSIISGSDTQYF. The rearrangement joins TRBV19 to TRBJ2-3; possible D gene TRBD1, 5 bases. The CDR3 contains 14 residues. Trimming cost V 2 bases and J 6 bases, with 12 bases left between them. The germline CDR1 and CDR2 sequences are LNHDA and SQIVND (reference sequence).

V usage is TRBV7-9 and J usage is TRBJ1-1, with 9 bases fitting TRBD1. Germline V gives CDR1 SEHNR, CDR2 FQNEAQ (reference sequence). The V segment lost 5 bases and the J segment 0 bases; nucleotides outside the gene matches: 4. The CDR3 contains 15 residues. The CDR3 loop is CASSADRGVNTEAFF. The CDR3 DNA reads TGTGCCAGCAGCGCGGACAGGGGTGTGAACACTGAAGCTTTCTTT.

CDR3 protein: CASRPSGNNEQFF. Written as DNA, the CDR3 is TGTGCCAGCAGACCTAGCGGGAACAATGAGCAGTTCTTC. This chain uses TRBV11-2 with TRBJ2-1; TRBD2 matches 9 bases. The CDR3 has 13 amino acids. Per the germline V gene, CDR1 is SGHAT and CDR2 is FQNNGV. Unmatched junction bases numbered 2, after V lost 6 bases and J lost 5 bases.

The chain uses TRBV11-2 and TRBJ1-2; 7 bases line up with TRBD1. Germline V gene sequence: CDR1 SGHAT, CDR2 FQNNGV. This CDR3 has 16 residues. The ends lost 2 bases at V and 0 bases at J; junction bases unmatched: 6. For the CDR3, the DNA is TGTGCCAGCAGCTTAAGGGGGACAGTTCCTAACTATGGCTACACCTTC. Its translation: CASSLRGTVPNYGYTF.

The J gene is TRBJ2-7, the V gene TRBV9; 7 bases agree with TRBD2. CDR3 length equals 14 residues. From germline, CDR1 is SGDLS and CDR2 YYNGEE. Losses at the gene ends were 0 bases for V and 4 bases for J; bases not matched to a gene: 4. CDR3 amino acids: CASSVASSGYEQYF. CDR3 nucleotide sequence: TGTGCCAGCAGCGTAGCGTCTAGCGGATACGAGCAGTACTTC.

V usage is TRBV11-1 and J usage is TRBJ2-3; D may be TRBD1 or TRBD2 (5 bases each). Germline V gives CDR1 SGHAT, CDR2 FQDESV (reference sequence). The ends were cut back, 5 bases at V and 10 bases at J, with 13 bases in the middle. CDR3 length equals 12 residues. The CDR3 coding sequence is TGTGCCAGCAGCCCCGATTGGGACGCGCAGTATTTT. It translates to CASSPDWDAQYF.

V gene TRBV4-3 combines with J gene TRBJ2-5; tentatively, D is TRBD1 (5 bases). TRBJ2-7 matches the DNA end more closely, so the J call is doubtful. The CDR3 consists of 18 residues. Germline V gene lookup returns CDR1 LGHNA and CDR2 YSLEER. CDR3 sequence: CASSQDGPLQVAPGEQYF. CDR3 DNA: TGCGCCAGCAGCCAAGATGGCCCACTACAGGTCGCCCCAGGCGAGCAGTACTTC.

The chain links TRBV27 to TRBJ2-3; no reliable D call. Per germline, CDR1 MNHEY and CDR2 SMNVEV (reference sequence). The CDR3 spans 13 residues. The germline V and J ends were trimmed by 0 bases and 8 bases, with 9 bases remaining between them. The CDR3 here is CASSLSGATTQYF. DNA for the CDR3: TGTGCCAGCAGTTTATCAGGAGCGACTACGCAGTATTTT.

This sequence joins TRBV5-6 and TRBJ1-1, with D perhaps matching TRBD1 (6 bases). Trimming cost V 3 bases and J 1 base, with 7 bases left between them. This CDR3 spans 13 amino acids. The germline V gene has CDR1 SGHDT and CDR2 YYEEEE. The CDR3: CASSSGQNTEAFF. CDR3 DNA sequence: TGTGCCAGCAGCTCGGGACAGAACACTGAAGCTTTCTTT.

The chain is built from TRBV5-1 and TRBJ1-1; D is possibly TRBD1 (6 bases). V was cut by 4 bases and J by 0 bases, with 10 bases left in between. From germline, CDR1 is SGHRS and CDR2 YFSETQ. The CDR3 contains 14 residues. The CDR3 is CASSEGQMNTEAFF. CDR3 DNA: TGCGCCAGCAGCGAAGGACAGATGAACACTGAAGCTTTCTTT.

This clone was seen only once. The chain employs TRBV5-1 and TRBJ2-7; TRBD2 matches at 9 bases. The CDR3 runs 17 residues. Germline CDR1 SGHRS, CDR2 YFSETQ. V lost 0 bases, J lost 2 bases, and 9 bases stayed unmatched. DNA of the CDR3: TGCGCCAGCAGCTTGGGCGCTAGCGGGATCCTCACCTACGAGCAGTACTTC. Amino acids: CASSLGASGILTYEQYF.

The rearrangement joins TRBV10-3 to TRBJ2-5, with D unresolved. The V gene lost 2 bases and the J gene lost 5 bases, with 3 bases spanning the gap. CDR1 and CDR2 from the germline V gene are ENHRY and SYGVKD. This CDR3 has 11 residues. The CDR3: CAISEDETQYF. The CDR3 nucleotides are TGTGCCATCAGTGAGGATGAGACCCAGTACTTC.